This T cell receptor (beta chain) was sequenced in a study of blood T cell repertoires in COVID-19. Turning to the study itself: The United States, Italy and Spain provided the acute and convalescent COVID-19 samples.

Original processing methods: Estimates of nucleated cell counts were drawn from the amplification of reference gene primers. Assay: immunoSEQ multiplex PCR; the TCRdb copy retains only in-frame clones and omits some. V and J calls and clone size are copied from that table; D and trimming were computed from the DNA. The data contain 200,000 to 300,000 clones, approximately 80% of them singletons. Sequencing was carried out using peripheral blood. The clonotype originates from an elderly woman with acute or convalescent COVID-19.

CDR3 protein: CASSERGGYGYTF. The DNA for the CDR3 is TGTGCCAGCAGTGAACGGGGGGGCTATGGCTACACCTTC. This chain connects TRBV6-1 to TRBJ1-2, with a weak D call TRBD1 (5 bases). V lost 2 bases, J lost 4 bases, and 8 bases lay in between. CDR1 is MNHNS and CDR2 is SASEGT in the germline V gene. The CDR3 covers 13 residues.